The 29 T cell receptor beta chains given below trace back to one sample, sequenced in a study of PD-1 blockade in classical Hodgkin lymphoma. Time point denoted: cycle 4 day 1 (C4D1), after about 6 weeks of nivolumab. All patients relapsed after autologous stem cell transplantation, and brentuximab vedotin exposure varied. Clones were sequenced by immunoSEQ multiplex PCR, and TCRdb holds only the in-frame ones, with some missing. In the table there are roughly 100,000 clones, approximately 89% of which are singletons. Sequencing was performed on peripheral blood mononuclear cells (PBMCs), taken before the fourth cycle of nivolumab. These receptors all stem from a human donor with classical Hodgkin lymphoma.

The V and J genes are TRBV7-9 and TRBJ2-7; no clear D. The germline gives CDR1 SEHNR, CDR2 FQNEAQ (reference sequence). The CDR3 length is 11 residues. V lost 5 bases to trimming and J lost 6 bases, with 8 bases between them. This CDR3 is CASSSYGEQYF. The CDR3 nucleotides read TGTGCCAGCAGCAGTTACGGCGAGCAGTACTTC.

The V call is TRBV7-9, the J call TRBJ2-7; 7 bases are a match to TRBD2. The CDR3 has 12 amino acids. The V segment lost 8 bases and the J segment 0 bases; nucleotides outside the gene matches: 1. Germline CDR1 reads SEHNR; CDR2 reads FQNEAQ (reference sequence). The CDR3 protein is CASGGGSYEQYF. As DNA, the CDR3 is TGTGCCAGCGGGGGGGGCTCCTACGAGCAGTACTTC.

V is TRBV5-4 and J is TRBJ1-1; no clear D gene. The V end was cut by 0 bases, the J end by 1 base, with 7 bases between. The germline V gene has CDR1 SGHNT and CDR2 YYREEE (reference sequence). The CDR3 is made up of 14 amino acids. CDR3 in DNA: TGTGCCAGCAGCTTGGAATGGACGAACACTGAAGCTTTCTTT. This encodes CASSLEWTNTEAFF.

The chain couples TRBV5-5 to TRBJ2-7, with 9 bases lining up with TRBD2. With V trimmed by 0 bases and J by 0 bases, 10 bases remained unmatched. Germline assignment: CDR1 SGHKS and CDR2 YYEKEE (reference sequence). The length of the CDR3 is 18 residues. The CDR3 coding sequence is TGTGCCAGCAGCTTGGGGCCACCTAGCGGGACCTTCTCCTACGAGCAGTACTTC. Residues: CASSLGPPSGTFSYEQYF.

The chain is built from TRBV5-4 and TRBJ1-3; no firm D call. The CDR3 spans 14 residues. Trimming cost V 0 bases and J 2 bases, with 6 bases left between them. CDR1 and CDR2 (germline): SGHNT, YYREEE (reference sequence). In DNA, the CDR3 is TGTGCCAGCAGCTTGGGTGCGCCTGGAAACACCATATATTTT. This gives the protein CASSLGAPGNTIYF.

V is TRBV5-6 and J is TRBJ1-2; TRBD1 agrees at 7 bases. This CDR3 is 13 amino acids long. Per the germline V gene, CDR1 is SGHDT and CDR2 is YYEEEE. The V segment lost 4 bases and the J segment 5 bases; nucleotides outside the gene matches: 5. The CDR3 DNA follows: TGTGCCAGCAGCCCCACAGGGGAGTATGGCTACACCTTC. It specifies CASSPTGEYGYTF.

The CDR3 DNA is TGTGCCAGCTCAGCCGACAGGGGCCGGGATCAGCCCCAGCATTTT. Encoded protein: CASSADRGRDQPQHF. This rearrangement joins TRBV18 to TRBJ1-5, with 8 bases matching TRBD1. Germline values: CDR1 KGHSH, CDR2 LQKENI. V lost 5 bases, J lost 5 bases, and 8 bases stayed unmatched. This CDR3 spans 15 amino acids.

The chain employs TRBV28 and TRBJ2-1, with 8 positions matching TRBD2. The CDR3 runs to 15 residues. Germline V lookup: CDR1 MDHEN, CDR2 SYDVKM. Unmatched junction bases numbered 12, after V lost 6 bases and J lost 8 bases. CDR3 nucleotides: TGTGCCAGCAGGGCTAGCGGGCCCCTTTCCCATGAGCAGTTCTTC. It encodes CASRASGPLSHEQFF.

The V gene is TRBV4-1, the J gene TRBJ2-7; D remains ambiguous. V gave up 5 bases and J gave up 0 bases, with 8 bases separating them. From germline, CDR1 is MGHRA and CDR2 YSYEKL. This CDR3 has 13 amino acids. CDR3 residues: CASSFGSSYEQYF. The CDR3 region has the DNA TGCGCCAGCAGCTTTGGAAGCTCCTACGAGCAGTACTTC.

The rearrangement uses TRBV10-3 and TRBJ1-3; D ambiguous. Germline assignment: CDR1 ENHRY and CDR2 SYGVKD. The ends were cut back, 6 bases at V and 2 bases at J, with 14 bases in the middle. The CDR3 length is 15 residues. The CDR3 DNA is TGTGCCATCAGAGAAGCTCACGGGGCTGGAAACACCATATATTTT. Its protein product is CAIREAHGAGNTIYF.

The sample holds a few counts of this clone. The CDR3 nucleotides read TGCGCCAGCAGCCCCAGGCGGGAGCCCTACGAGCAGTACTTC. It yields the protein CASSPRREPYEQYF. This chain joins TRBV10-2 and TRBJ2-7; TRBD2 matches 7 bases. The CDR3 loop spans 14 amino acids. Germline CDR1 reads WSHSY; CDR2 reads SAAADI. The V segment lost 6 bases and the J segment 2 bases; nucleotides outside the gene matches: 7.

The gene calls are TRBV2 and TRBJ2-7; possibly TRBD2 for D (5 bases). The germline V and J ends were trimmed by 6 bases and 3 bases, with 15 bases remaining between them. The CDR3 sequence is 14 residues long. Germline V gene data show CDR1 as SNHLY and CDR2 as FYNNEI. In nucleotides, the CDR3 is TGTGCCAGCAGCGGAACAGAGGGCCTCTACGAGCAGTACTTC. It encodes CASSGTEGLYEQYF.

The chain recombines TRBV15 with TRBJ2-2, with D possibly TRBD2 on 5 matching bases. Trimming cost V 2 bases and J 5 bases, with 18 bases left between them. Germline CDR1 is LNHNV and CDR2 is YYDKDF (reference sequence). This CDR3 has 17 amino acids. The CDR3 nucleotides are TGTGCCACCAGCAGATCCATAGCGACGGGGTGGACCGGGGAGCTGTTTTTT. This codes for CATSRSIATGWTGELFF. Full variable domain (outside the CDR3, taken from reference TRBV15 and TRBJ2-2): DAMVIQNPRYQVTQFGKPVTLSCSQTLNHNVMYWYQQKSSQAPKLLFHYYDKDFNNEADTPDNFQSRRPNTSFCFLDIRSPGLGDTAMYLCATSRSIATGWTGELFFGEGSRLTVL.

This chain joins TRBV18 and TRBJ2-7, with D perhaps TRBD1 (6 bases). V was cut by 6 bases and J by 1 base, with 10 bases left in between. The CDR3 extends over 13 amino acids. Germline-derived CDR1 and CDR2 are KGHSH and LQKENI. The chain's CDR3 is CASSPDSSYEQYF. The CDR3 DNA sequence: TGTGCCAGCTCCCCGGACAGTTCCTACGAGCAGTACTTC. Combining the CDR3 with reference TRBV18 and TRBJ2-7 gives the whole variable domain NAGVMQNPRHLVRRRGQEARLRCSPMKGHSHVYWYRQLPEEGLKFMVYLQKENIIDESGMPKERFSAEFPKEGPSILRIQQVVRGDSAAYFCASSPDSSYEQYFGPGTRLTVT.

This sequence joins TRBV6-6 and TRBJ1-1; D is possibly TRBD1 (5 bases). The CDR3 contains 14 residues. Germline V gene data show CDR1 as MNHNY and CDR2 as SVGAGI (reference sequence). The V end was cut by 7 bases, the J end by 5 bases, with 17 bases between. For the CDR3, the DNA is TGTGCCAGCACCGACGGGGGGGAAAGGACTGAAGCTTTCTTT. Translated: CASTDGGERTEAFF.

The gene calls are TRBV5-6 and TRBJ2-1; no clear D. With 4 bases removed from V and 0 bases from J, the gap between germline ends came to 11 bases. The CDR3 is made up of 15 amino acids. The germline gives CDR1 SGHDT, CDR2 YYEEEE. The CDR3 DNA follows: TGTGCCAGCAGCGGCTCCTACAGCTCCTACAATGAGCAGTTCTTC. It is translated as CASSGSYSSYNEQFF.

The J gene is TRBJ2-2, the V gene TRBV2, with D tentatively TRBD1 (5 bases). Per the germline V gene, CDR1 is SNHLY and CDR2 is FYNNEI. The V gene lost 9 bases and the J gene lost 2 bases, with 13 bases spanning the gap. CDR3 size: 14 residues. CDR3: CASTGLLNTGELFF. The CDR3 region has the DNA TGTGCCAGTACAGGTCTGTTAAACACCGGGGAGCTGTTTTTT.

The rearrangement joins TRBV18 to TRBJ1-2; 7 nucleotides line up with TRBD1. The J segment lost 4 bases and the V segment lost 5 bases, leaving 4 bases of the junction unmatched. The CDR3 length is 13 residues. Germline CDR1 reads KGHSH; CDR2 reads LQKENI. The CDR3 DNA follows: TGTGCCAGCTCAACACAGGGGACCTATGGCTACACCTTC. This encodes CASSTQGTYGYTF.

The rearrangement joins TRBV7-9 to TRBJ1-4; 9 nucleotides align to TRBD1. The V gene's germline CDR1 is SEHNR and CDR2 FQNEAQ (reference sequence). The CDR3 is 14 residues long. V was pared by 6 bases and J by 6 bases, with 5 bases of the junction left unmatched. The CDR3 nucleotides are TGTGCCAGCAGTGAGACAGGGGGATATGAAAAACTGTTTTTT. Its translation: CASSETGGYEKLFF.

The genes are TRBV5-4 and TRBJ2-3; D not certain. Trimming shortened V by 4 bases and J by 0 bases, and 15 bases separated the two germline ends. The CDR3 sequence is 16 residues long. Germline CDR1 reads SGHNT; CDR2 reads YYREEE (reference sequence). Written as DNA, the CDR3 is TGTGCCAGCAGCAGAAGGTTAAGTGGGAGCACAGATACGCAGTATTTT. Protein: CASSRRLSGSTDTQYF.

This clone was picked up one time. The gene calls are TRBV15 and TRBJ1-2; maybe TRBD1 (6 bases). Trimming removed 8 bases from V and 4 bases from J, with 17 bases in between. Germline lookup yields CDR1 LNHNV and CDR2 YYDKDF (reference sequence). This CDR3 region has 14 residues. The CDR3 here is CATSEYRGPYGYTF. As DNA, the CDR3 is TGTGCCACCTCGGAGTACCGGGGGCCCTATGGCTACACCTTC.

As concerns this clone: Because the CDR3 is missing its conserved closing phenylalanine or tryptophan, this is likely a read error. The limits of the CDR3 on the DNA are not certain, so only TCRdb's listed CDR3 is given. V and J are TRBV5-8 and TRBJ1-1; the table's D gene call, TRBD1, was not cross checked with the DNA. Counting both end residues, the CDR3 totals 10 amino acids. Germline V lookup: CDR1 SGHTS, CDR2 YDEGEE. The CDR3 here is CASSGGDRER.

The table lists this clone with a few counts. The chain employs TRBV2 and TRBJ2-7; 8 positions agree with TRBD1. The germline gives CDR1 SNHLY, CDR2 FYNNEI. The CDR3 is 13 residues long. Unmatched junction bases numbered 8, after V lost 6 bases and J lost 7 bases. The CDR3 sequence: CASSKTGVGEQYF. CDR3 DNA sequence: TGTGCCAGCAGCAAGACAGGGGTGGGGGAGCAGTACTTC.

CDR3 amino acids: CASSVGGYTDTQYF. CDR3 bases: TGTGCCAGCAGTGTAGGGGGATACACAGATACGCAGTATTTT. The chain combines TRBV6-1 with TRBJ2-3, with a tentative D call TRBD1 (6 bases). This CDR3 contains 14 residues. Trimming stripped 4 bases from V and 2 bases from J, with 10 bases between. CDR1 and CDR2 from the germline V gene are MNHNS and SASEGT.

This chain uses TRBV5-1 with TRBJ1-2, with D unclear. Germline V CDR1 and CDR2: SGHRS, YFSETQ. This CDR3 is 15 amino acids long. V lost 0 bases, J lost 4 bases, and 13 bases lay in between. The CDR3 sequence: CASSLASVGSYGYTF. Here the CDR3 DNA reads TGCGCCAGCAGCTTGGCGAGCGTGGGCTCCTATGGCTACACCTTC.

The CDR3 DNA reads TGTGCCAGCAGTTCCCCGGGACAGGGTCGGTACGAGCAGTACTTC. It codes for CASSSPGQGRYEQYF. This chain joins TRBV28 and TRBJ2-7; 9 bases fit TRBD1. V lost 4 bases, J lost 4 bases, and 8 bases stayed unmatched. Germline V CDR1 and CDR2: MDHEN, SYDVKM. The CDR3 contains 15 residues.

This chain uses TRBV13 with TRBJ2-5; TRBD2 agrees at 10 bases. Losses at the gene ends were 4 bases for V and 5 bases for J; bases not matched to a gene: 1. The germline V gene encodes CDR1 PRHDT and CDR2 FYEKMQ (reference sequence). The CDR3 has 13 residues. The CDR3 coding sequence is TGTGCCAGCAGCTCGGGACTAGCGGAGACCCAGTACTTC. Its protein product is CASSSGLAETQYF.

The chain joins TRBV19 to TRBJ2-5, with 15 nucleotides matching TRBD2. This CDR3 has 17 residues. Germline CDR1 LNHDA, CDR2 SQIVND (reference sequence). V shed 7 bases and J 7 bases; nucleotides not matched to a gene: 13. For the CDR3, the DNA is TGTGCCAGTATTCCTAATGGACTAGCGGGAGGGTCCCCGACCCAGTACTTC. Encoded protein: CASIPNGLAGGSPTQYF.

This clone was recorded only once. The rearrangement links TRBV2 to TRBJ2-2, with D maybe TRBD1 (6 bases). CDR3 length: 16 amino acids. Germline CDR1 reads SNHLY; CDR2 reads FYNNEI. The germline V and J ends were trimmed by 1 base and 5 bases, with 14 bases remaining between them. CDR3 in amino acids: CASSEVSGTPTGELFF. The CDR3 DNA sequence: TGTGCCAGCAGTGAAGTTTCCGGGACACCAACCGGGGAGCTGTTTTTT.